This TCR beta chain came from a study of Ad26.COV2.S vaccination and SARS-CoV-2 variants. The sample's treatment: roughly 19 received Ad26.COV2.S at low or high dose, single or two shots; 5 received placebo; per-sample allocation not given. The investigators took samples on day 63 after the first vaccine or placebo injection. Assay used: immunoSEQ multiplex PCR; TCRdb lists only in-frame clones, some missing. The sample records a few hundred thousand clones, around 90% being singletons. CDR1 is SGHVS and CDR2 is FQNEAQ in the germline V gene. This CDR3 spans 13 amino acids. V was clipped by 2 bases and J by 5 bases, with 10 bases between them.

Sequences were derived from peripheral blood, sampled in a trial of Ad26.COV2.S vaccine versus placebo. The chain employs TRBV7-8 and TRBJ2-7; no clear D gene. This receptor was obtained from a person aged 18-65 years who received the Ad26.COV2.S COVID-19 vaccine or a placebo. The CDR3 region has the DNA TGTGCCAGCAGCTTAATTCCTCAACACGAGCAGTACTTC. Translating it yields CASSLIPQHEQYF.